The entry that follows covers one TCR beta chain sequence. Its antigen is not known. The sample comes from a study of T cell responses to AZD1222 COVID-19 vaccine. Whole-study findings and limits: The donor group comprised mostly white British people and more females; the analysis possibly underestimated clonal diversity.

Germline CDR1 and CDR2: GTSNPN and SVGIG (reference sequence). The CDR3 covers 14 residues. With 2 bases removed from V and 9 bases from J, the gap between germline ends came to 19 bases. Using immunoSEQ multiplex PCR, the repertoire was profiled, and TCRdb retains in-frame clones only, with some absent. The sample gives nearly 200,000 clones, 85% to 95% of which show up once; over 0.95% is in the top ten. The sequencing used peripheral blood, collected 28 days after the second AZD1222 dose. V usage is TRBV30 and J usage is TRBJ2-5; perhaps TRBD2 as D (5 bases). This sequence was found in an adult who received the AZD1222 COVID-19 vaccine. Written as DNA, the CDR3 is TGTGCCTGGAGTCCCCCCGGACTCGCTTGGGCCCAGTACTTC. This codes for CAWSPPGLAWAQYF.